The next 8 T cell receptor beta chains were all read from a single sample in a study of graft-versus-host responses after intestinal transplantation. Their recognized antigens are unknown. The data were produced by immunoSEQ multiplex PCR, yet TCRdb's version contains in-frame clones alone and is incomplete. The sample includes 40,000 to 55,000 clones, 70% to 85% seen only once; the top ten take around 0.5%. Material: unstimulated CD4+ T cells sorted from spleen or lymph node cells, obtained before transplant. Every receptor here comes from a human donor who was the organ donor for an intestinal transplant.

CDR3 DNA sequence: TGTGCCAGCGTGGGGAGTCGGGGCACCGGGGAGCTGTTTTTT. This codes for CASVGSRGTGELFF. V usage is TRBV6-5 and J usage is TRBJ2-2, with D perhaps TRBD2 (5 bases). V gave up 8 bases and J gave up 4 bases, with 14 bases separating them. Per the germline V gene, CDR1 is MNHEY and CDR2 is SVGAGI. The CDR3 is made up of 14 amino acids.

The chain carries TRBV5-4 and TRBJ2-7; weak D call: TRBD1 (5 bases). The CDR3 consists of 12 residues. V was clipped by 3 bases and J by 7 bases, with 11 bases between them. The germline V gene encodes CDR1 SGHNT and CDR2 YYREEE (reference sequence). CDR3 nucleotides: TGTGCCAGCAGCTCCCCCAAGGGGGAGCAGTACTTC. Amino acids: CASSSPKGEQYF.

This chain connects TRBV19 to TRBJ2-2; perhaps TRBD2 as D (5 bases). This CDR3 is built from 15 residues. V shed 8 bases and J shed 2 bases, with 15 bases lying between them. Per germline, CDR1 LNHDA and CDR2 SQIVND (reference sequence). CDR3 bases: TGTGCCAGTGCCTTCACCGGGGTCAACACCGGGGAGCTGTTTTTT. This translates into CASAFTGVNTGELFF.

This clone was observed a single time. V and J are TRBV5-1 and TRBJ2-3; tentative D call: TRBD2 (6 bases). Trimming removed 0 bases from V and 5 bases from J, with 10 bases in between. CDR3 length: 14 residues. CDR1 is SGHRS and CDR2 is YFSETQ in the germline V gene. The CDR3 spells CASSLGGIGDTQYF. CDR3 DNA sequence: TGCGCCAGCAGCTTGGGCGGGATCGGAGATACGCAGTATTTT. The full variable domain, in which reference TRBV5-1 and TRBJ2-3 provide the parts outside the CDR3, is KAGVTQTPRYLIKTRGQQVTLSCSPISGHRSVSWYQQTPGQGLQFLFEYFSETQRNKGNFPGRFSGRQFSNSRSEMNVSTLELGDSALYLCASSLGGIGDTQYFGPGTRLTVL.

This chain links TRBV5-6 with TRBJ1-1; a weak D match, TRBD1 (5 bases). The CDR3 is made up of 16 amino acids. The germline V gene has CDR1 SGHDT and CDR2 YYEEEE. V was shortened by 10 bases and J by 2 bases, with 24 bases between the two germline ends. The CDR3 spells CARGPAPGGGNTEAFF. As DNA, the CDR3 is TGTGCCCGCGGACCCGCTCCGGGGGGGGGAAACACTGAAGCTTTCTTT.

The CDR3 spells CASSVDTVLDTQYF. DNA of the CDR3: TGTGCCAGCAGCGTAGACACGGTTTTGGATACGCAGTATTTT. J is TRBJ2-3 and V is TRBV9; no clear D gene. The CDR3 runs to 14 residues. Trimming took off 0 bases at V and 6 bases at J, with 11 bases between the two ends. Germline V lookup: CDR1 SGDLS, CDR2 YYNGEE. Based on the CDR3 plus reference TRBV9 and TRBJ2-3, the full variable domain is DSGVTQTPKHLITATGQRVTLRCSPRSGDLSVYWYQQSLDQGLQFLIQYYNGEERAKGNILERFSAQQFPDLHSELNLSSLELGDSALYFCASSVDTVLDTQYFGPGTRLTVL.

The V call is TRBV15, the J call TRBJ2-2; no clear D gene. Germline V CDR1 and CDR2: LNHNV, YYDKDF (reference sequence). CDR3 length: 13 amino acids. Trimming stripped 0 bases from V and 7 bases from J, with 6 bases between. CDR3: CATSREVVGELFF. DNA of the CDR3: TGTGCCACCAGCAGAGAGGTAGTCGGGGAGCTGTTTTTT. The whole variable domain, remainder taken from reference TRBV15 and TRBJ2-2, is DAMVIQNPRYQVTQFGKPVTLSCSQTLNHNVMYWYQQKSSQAPKLLFHYYDKDFNNEADTPDNFQSRRPNTSFCFLDIRSPGLGDTAMYLCATSREVVGELFFGEGSRLTVL.

The chain uses TRBV11-2 and TRBJ1-4, with D possibly TRBD1 on 5 matching bases. Germline V gene data show CDR1 as SGHAT and CDR2 as FQNNGV. V lost 1 base and J lost 11, with 11 bases in between. The CDR3 covers 13 residues. CDR3 sequence: CASSLVGPLKLFF. DNA for the CDR3: TGTGCCAGCAGCTTAGTGGGGCCCCTTAAACTGTTTTTT.